Described below is a single TCR beta chain sequence and its context. Its antigen is unknown. Per germline, CDR1 LNHDA and CDR2 SQIVND (reference sequence). The CDR3 runs 14 residues. V gave up 10 bases and J gave up 5 bases; unmatched junction bases: 7. The sample originates from a study of T cell responses to AZD1222 COVID-19 vaccine. Whole-study results and caveats: The donor group comprised mostly white British people and more females; the analysis possibly underestimated clonal diversity. Spike-specific TCR breadth and depth grew following two AZD1222 doses. The CD4 TCRs associated with vaccination extended across spike and predominated at 160-218 and 743-854. Reports indicate that nearly half of spike-specific TCRs are directed at unmutated variant regions.

Produced via immunoSEQ multiplex PCR; TCRdb's table is partial and in-frame only. The sample yields around 140,000 clones, about 90% seen once. This clonotype originated in an adult who received the MenACWY meningococcal vaccine as a control. Source: peripheral blood, taken 28 days after the second dose of the MenACWY control vaccine. This chain links TRBV19 with TRBJ2-1; 11 nucleotides match TRBD1. The CDR3 reads CAIAGTGGNNEQFF. CDR3 nucleotides: TGTGCCATTGCCGGGACAGGGGGGAACAATGAGCAGTTCTTC.